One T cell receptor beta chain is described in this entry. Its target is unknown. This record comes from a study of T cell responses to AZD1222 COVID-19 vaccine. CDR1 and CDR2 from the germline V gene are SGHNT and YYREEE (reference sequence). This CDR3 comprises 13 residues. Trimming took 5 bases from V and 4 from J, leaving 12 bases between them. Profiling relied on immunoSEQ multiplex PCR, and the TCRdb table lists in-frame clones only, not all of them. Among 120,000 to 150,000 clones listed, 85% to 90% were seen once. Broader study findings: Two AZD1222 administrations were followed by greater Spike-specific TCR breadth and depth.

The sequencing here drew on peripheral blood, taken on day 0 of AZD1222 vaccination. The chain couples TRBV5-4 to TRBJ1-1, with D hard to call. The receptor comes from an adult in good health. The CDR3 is CASSSPPATEAFF. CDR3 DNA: TGTGCCAGCAGTTCGCCCCCGGCCACTGAAGCTTTCTTT.